This T cell receptor beta chain is drawn from a study of response to subunit inactivated influenza vaccine (dated by TCRdb to between 2017 and 2018). With respect to the entire study: Deep quantitative T cell receptor repertoire profiling was used in the study to track responses to a trivalent subunit inactivated influenza vaccine. Overall study results and their limits: It was suggested by the authors that each seasonal influenza vaccination may recruit only a limited number of new T cells.

A few counts support this clonotype. It lacks a known antigen. No base quality values were provided; no much bigger clone lies one nucleotide off. The library relied on RT-PCR. The listed sequencing device is Illumina HiSeq 2500. Through fastp at Q25 and MiXCR, TCRdb rebuilt clones from the public reads, retaining in-frame beta chains. Rows are combined by CDR3 protein, so each entry shows the most common genes and DNA. Present in this sample are roughly 710,000 distinct CDR3 sequences, around 15% of which were seen just once. The top ten hold less than 8.5% of the sample. Trimming removed 1 base from V and 0 bases from J; the gene matches leave 7 bases unexplained. Its CDR3 holds 19 amino acids, cysteine through phenylalanine. Left in the record is the CDR3 DNA by itself, 57 bases read in frame from the first base. CDR1 and CDR2 were assigned from the germline V gene as SGHRS and YFSETQ.

This clonotype originated in a man aged 45-65 years who received an inactivated influenza vaccine. Donor details come from another sample of the same person, matched by shared clones. The sequencing used PBMCs from blood, collected 14 to 15 days before vaccination. The chain uses TRBV5-1 and TRBJ2-6; the central 10 bases match TRBD1. The CDR3 is CASSLFGTGVLSGANVLTF. The bases read TGCGCCAGCAGCTTGTTTGGGACAGGGGTCCTCTCTGGGGCCAACGTCCTGACTTTC. With all but the CDR3 taken from the reference TRBV5-1 and TRBJ2-6 genes, the full variable domain is: KAGVTQTPRYLIKTRGQQVTLSCSPISGHRSVSWYQQTPGQGLQFLFEYFSETQRNKGNFPGRFSGRQFSNSRSEMNVSTLELGDSALYLCASSLFGTGVLSGANVLTFGAGSRLTVL.